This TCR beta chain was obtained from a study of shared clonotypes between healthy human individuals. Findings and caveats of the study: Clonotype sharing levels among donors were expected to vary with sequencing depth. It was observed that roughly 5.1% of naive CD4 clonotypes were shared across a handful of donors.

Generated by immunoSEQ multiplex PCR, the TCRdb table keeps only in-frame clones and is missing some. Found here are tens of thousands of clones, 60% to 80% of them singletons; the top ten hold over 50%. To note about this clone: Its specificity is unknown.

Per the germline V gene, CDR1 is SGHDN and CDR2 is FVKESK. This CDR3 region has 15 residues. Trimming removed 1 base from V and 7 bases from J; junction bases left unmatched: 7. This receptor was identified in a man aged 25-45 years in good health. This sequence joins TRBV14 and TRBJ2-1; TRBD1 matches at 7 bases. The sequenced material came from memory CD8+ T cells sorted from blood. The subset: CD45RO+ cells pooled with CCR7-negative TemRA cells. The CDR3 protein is CASSQGTGHWNEQFF. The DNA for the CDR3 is TGTGCCAGCAGCCAAGGGACAGGACATTGGAATGAGCAGTTCTTC.